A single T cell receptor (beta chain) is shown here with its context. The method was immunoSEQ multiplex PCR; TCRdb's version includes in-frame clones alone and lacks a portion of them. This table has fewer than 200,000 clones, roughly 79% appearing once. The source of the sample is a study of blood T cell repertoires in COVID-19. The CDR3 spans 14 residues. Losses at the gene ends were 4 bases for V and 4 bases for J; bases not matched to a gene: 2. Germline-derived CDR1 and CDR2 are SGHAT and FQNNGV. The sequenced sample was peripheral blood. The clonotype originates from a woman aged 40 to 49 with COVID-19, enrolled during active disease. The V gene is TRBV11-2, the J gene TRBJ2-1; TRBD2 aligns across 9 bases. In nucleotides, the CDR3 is TGTGCCAGCAGCTGGGCGGGAGGGTACAATGAGCAGTTCTTC. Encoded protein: CASSWAGGYNEQFF.